This T cell receptor (beta chain) was found in a study of shared clonotypes between healthy human individuals. Regarding the study as a whole: It was observed that 5% to 6% of naive CD4 clonotypes were shared across a handful of donors.

There were no recent acute infections or vaccinations among the donors, who were healthy HIV-negative adults. Here immunoSEQ multiplex PCR was the method, and the copy in TCRdb shows in-frame clones only, minus some. The sample shows approximately 2.4 million clones, almost 96% of them seen only once. About this clone: No antigen is known for it.

The germline gives CDR1 MNHEY, CDR2 SMNVEV (reference sequence). CDR3 length: 15 residues. V gave up 5 bases and J gave up 0 bases, with 11 bases separating them. The chain uses TRBV27 and TRBJ2-1; TRBD1 is a possible D gene (7 bases). The clonotype comes from a man younger than 30 in good health. Sequencing input: naive CD4+ T cells sorted from blood. Noted subset: CD45RA+ positively selected. CDR3 sequence (DNA): TGTGCCAGCAGTCGACAGGGAGGCTCCTACAATGAGCAGTTCTTC. Translated, it gives CASSRQGGSYNEQFF.